Presented here are 18 T cell receptor beta chains from one specimen sequenced in a study of spatial heterogeneity in lung cancer (dated by TCRdb to about 2019). The time point tag for this specimen amounts to: blood at routine non-recurrence follow-up after resection. Preparation of the library involved 5' RACE. This sample was sequenced with a NextSeq 500. TCRdb took the public reads, trimmed them with fastp at Q25, ran MiXCR for clone calling and kept in-frame beta chains. A single entry per CDR3 protein holds the most common genes and DNA from its merged rows. A total of about 19,000 distinct CDR3 sequences appear in this sample, 9% to 10% of them only once. Of the sample, approximately 34% falls within the top ten clones. Sequenced here: PBMCs, sampled at follow-up. The receptors were sampled from a female donor with early-stage non-small cell lung cancer.

This clonotype was picked up many times. V gene TRBV7-9 combines with J gene TRBJ2-7; the D is unclear. Trimming pared 5 bases from V and 6 bases from J, leaving 17 bases between. Germline V gene lookup returns CDR1 SEHNR and CDR2 FQNEAQ (reference sequence). The CDR3 loop spans 14 amino acids. The CDR3 sequence: CASSPGVNGFEQYF. The CDR3 DNA follows: TGTGCCAGCAGCCCCGGCGTCAATGGATTCGAGCAGTACTTC.

This clonotype is judged medium-sized (0.01 to 0.1%). This chain connects TRBV7-8 to TRBJ2-7; 8 bases fit TRBD1. Germline CDR1 reads SGHVS; CDR2 reads FQNEAQ. The CDR3 is made up of 15 amino acids. V lost 4 bases and J lost 2; bases outside the gene matches: 7. CDR3 sequence (DNA): TGTGCCAGCAGCTCCTTGGACAGGGCCCCCTACGAGCAGTACTTC. Translating it yields CASSSLDRAPYEQYF.

This clonotype occurred many times. CDR3: CASRAGNNEQFF. The CDR3 DNA reads TGCGCCAGCAGGGCAGGGAACAATGAGCAGTTCTTC. The chain recombines TRBV5-1 with TRBJ2-1; perhaps TRBD1 as D (5 bases). The V and J ends lost 5 bases and 5 bases respectively, with 8 bases between them. Germline V lookup: CDR1 SGHRS, CDR2 YFSETQ. This CDR3 spans 12 amino acids. Full variable domain (missing parts from reference TRBV5-1 and TRBJ2-1): KAGVTQTPRYLIKTRGQQVTLSCSPISGHRSVSWYQQTPGQGLQFLFEYFSETQRNKGNFPGRFSGRQFSNSRSEMNVSTLELGDSALYLCASRAGNNEQFFGPGTRLTVL.

This clonotype was counted ten times or more. This chain links TRBV6-6 with TRBJ1-2, with 9 bases fitting TRBD1. Germline-derived CDR1 and CDR2 are MNHNY and SVGAGI (reference sequence). CDR3 length equals 12 residues. The V segment lost 6 bases and the J segment 9 bases; nucleotides outside the gene matches: 5. The CDR3 DNA reads as TGTGCCAGCAGCAGGGACAGGGTTCGCTACACCTTC. Translated: CASSRDRVRYTF.

This clonotype was counted at least ten times. The chain links TRBV5-6 to TRBJ1-1; D is unclear. Per the germline V gene, CDR1 is SGHDT and CDR2 is YYEEEE. The V gene lost 4 bases and the J gene lost 0 bases, with 10 bases spanning the gap. CDR3 size: 14 residues. The CDR3 DNA follows: TGTGCCAGCAGCGATCCGAATATGAACACTGAAGCTTTCTTT. This codes for CASSDPNMNTEAFF.

This clonotype was recorded many times. The chain has TRBV2 and TRBJ1-5, with 7 bases fitting TRBD1. Germline trimming cut 4 bases from V and 2 bases from J; bases unmatched to any gene: 8. CDR3 length: 16 residues. Looked up from germline, CDR1 is SNHLY and CDR2 is FYNNEI. The CDR3 nucleotides are TGTGCCAGCAGTGTCAACAGGGGAGAAGGCAATCAGCCCCAGCATTTT. Its protein is CASSVNRGEGNQPQHF.

The chain links TRBV28 to TRBJ2-7, with D tentatively TRBD1 (6 bases). The V end lost 4 bases, the J end lost 3 bases, and 13 bases lay between the germline ends. The CDR3 is 14 residues long. The germline V gene has CDR1 MDHEN and CDR2 SYDVKM. The CDR3 sequence: CASSSAGTLYEQYF. DNA of the CDR3: TGTGCCAGCAGTTCGGCCGGGACACTCTACGAGCAGTACTTC.

This clonotype was seen ten or more times. CDR3 sequence (DNA): TGTGCCAGCAGGAGAGAAAGGGGGGGGACAGATACGCAGTATTTT. It yields the protein CASRRERGGTDTQYF. The rearrangement joins TRBV7-9 to TRBJ2-3; D possibly corresponds to TRBD2 (7 bases). V lost 6 bases, J lost 3 bases, and 16 bases lay in between. CDR1 is SEHNR and CDR2 is FQNEAQ in the germline V gene (reference sequence). The CDR3 length is 15 residues.

The sample holds many counts of this clonotype. This rearrangement joins TRBV20-1 to TRBJ1-4; possibly TRBD1 for D (5 bases). Trimming shortened V by 5 bases and J by 6 bases, and 13 bases separated the two germline ends. Germline V CDR1 and CDR2: DFQATT, SNEGSKA (reference sequence). This CDR3 region has 13 residues. CDR3 nucleotide sequence: TGCAGTGCTCTATGGGACTTAGATGAAAAACTGTTTTTT. Protein: CSALWDLDEKLFF.

The chain has TRBV18 and TRBJ2-2; D call uncertain. This CDR3 comprises 14 residues. The V and J ends lost 6 bases and 4 bases respectively, with 12 bases between them. CDR1 and CDR2 (germline): KGHSH, LQKENI. CDR3 in amino acids: CASSPEYGTGELFF. The CDR3 coding sequence is TGTGCCAGCTCGCCCGAATACGGCACCGGGGAGCTGTTTTTT.

This clonotype was observed at least ten times. The V call is TRBV11-2, the J call TRBJ1-5; D unclear. The V gene's germline CDR1 is SGHAT and CDR2 FQNNGV. The CDR3 is made up of 13 amino acids. V was pared by 0 bases and J by 7 bases, with 7 bases between. CDR3 DNA: TGTGCCAGCAGCTTAGAGGCCGGCCAGCCCCAGCATTTT. This sequence encodes CASSLEAGQPQHF.

This clonotype showed up many times. The V gene is TRBV19, the J gene TRBJ1-2; 8 bases fit TRBD1. The CDR3 has 11 amino acids. Trimming took 10 bases from V and 6 from J; bases not matched to a gene: 4. Per the germline V gene, CDR1 is LNHDA and CDR2 is SQIVND (reference sequence). This chain's CDR3 is CATPTGDGYTF. In DNA, the CDR3 is TGTGCCACTCCGACAGGGGATGGCTACACCTTC.

This clonotype was recorded many times. The chain recombines TRBV11-2 with TRBJ1-1; D remains ambiguous. Trimming took 1 base from V and 1 from J, leaving 4 bases between them. The CDR3 runs 13 residues. Per germline, CDR1 SGHAT and CDR2 FQNNGV. The chain's CDR3 is CASSLAGNTEAFF. The DNA of the CDR3 is TGTGCCAGCAGCTTAGCTGGGAACACTGAAGCTTTCTTT.

This clonotype appeared many times. The chain joins TRBV6-5 to TRBJ1-6, with D maybe TRBD1 (5 bases). This CDR3 has 13 residues. The V end was cut by 5 bases, the J end by 6 bases, with 8 bases between. CDR1 and CDR2 from the germline V gene are MNHEY and SVGAGI. CDR3: CASSRQLNSPLHF. CDR3 sequence (DNA): TGTGCCAGCAGTAGACAGCTTAATTCACCCCTCCACTTT.

This clonotype was recorded at least ten times. The gene calls are TRBV10-3 and TRBJ1-1, with 9 bases that match TRBD1. The V segment lost 10 bases and the J segment 6 bases; nucleotides outside the gene matches: 12. CDR1 and CDR2 from the germline V gene are ENHRY and SYGVKD. The CDR3 is 14 residues long. The CDR3 is CATLNGQGSSEAFF. The CDR3 DNA reads TGTGCCACCTTAAACGGACAGGGGAGTTCTGAAGCTTTCTTT.

This clonotype was detected ten times or more. In DNA form, the CDR3 reads TGTGCCAGCAGCTTAGACGGTAATCAGCCCCAGCATTTT. It translates to CASSLDGNQPQHF. The J gene is TRBJ1-5, the V gene TRBV7-8; D is unclear. Per the germline V gene, CDR1 is SGHVS and CDR2 is FQNEAQ. V lost 1 base, J lost 4 bases, and 5 bases lay in between. The CDR3 is 13 residues long.

This clonotype was picked up many times. The rearrangement joins TRBV29-1 to TRBJ2-7, with D maybe TRBD1 (5 bases). Trimming pared 0 bases from V and 3 bases from J, leaving 12 bases between. Germline CDR1 reads SQVTM; CDR2 reads ANQGSEA. This CDR3 has 14 residues. For the CDR3, the DNA is TGCAGCGTTGAAGAGGCAGGGCGAAGCTACGAGCAGTACTTC. Translation: CSVEEAGRSYEQYF.

There are many counts of this clonotype. The chain recombines TRBV7-2 with TRBJ2-5; D is undetermined. Between the trimmed V and J ends, which lost 5 bases and 3 bases, there was a span of 10 bases. The germline CDR1 and CDR2 sequences are SGHTA and FQGNSA. The CDR3 is 13 residues long. The CDR3 region has the DNA TGTGCCAGCAGCCAAGGACGAGAAGAGACCCAGTACTTC. Amino acid sequence: CASSQGREETQYF. Complete variable domain (other parts from reference TRBV7-2 and TRBJ2-5): GAGVSQSPSNKVTEKGKDVELRCDPISGHTALYWYRQSLGQGLEFLIYFQGNSAPDKSGLPSDRFSAERTGGSVSTLTIQRTQQEDSAVYLCASSQGREETQYFGPGTRLLVL.